This T cell receptor (beta chain) was captured in a study of blood T cell repertoires in COVID-19. About the research overall: There were acute and convalescent COVID-19 samples, and they came from the United States, Italy and Spain. T cells, B-cell-depleted T cells, or PBMCs supplied cDNA or gDNA.

Per germline, CDR1 MDHEN and CDR2 SYDVKM. V was trimmed by 3 bases and J by 4 bases, leaving 21 bases between them. The CDR3 length is 17 residues. Original data processing: Cell counts per sample came from amplifying reference gene primers. Method: immunoSEQ multiplex PCR; TCRdb's copy keeps in-frame clones and lacks some. V, J and clone size reflect that table, while D and trimming were determined from the DNA. The sample yields 50,000 or so clones, roughly four fifths seen once. This sequence joins TRBV28 and TRBJ2-5, with a weak D call TRBD1 (5 bases). The receptor comes from a man aged 35 to 55 with acute or convalescent COVID-19. Sequencing was done on a sample of peripheral blood. In DNA form, the CDR3 reads TGTGCCAGCAGTTTGGCCTTCTTAGGGGCTTTTGGAGAGACCCAGTACTTC. Translated: CASSLAFLGAFGETQYF.